This entry lists 26 T cell receptor beta chains sequenced from one sample in a study of blood T cell repertoires in COVID-19. Produced via immunoSEQ multiplex PCR; TCRdb's table is partial and in-frame only. This table has tens of thousands of clones, about 83% appearing once. The sample was peripheral blood. These receptors came from a woman aged 80 or over with acute or convalescent COVID-19.

V gene TRBV18 combines with J gene TRBJ2-6; D is unclear. Between the trimmed V and J ends, which lost 3 bases and 0 bases, there was a span of 9 bases. Per the germline V gene, CDR1 is KGHSH and CDR2 is LQKENI. This CDR3 contains 16 residues. The CDR3 here is CASSPLRNSGANVLTF. CDR3 coding DNA: TGTGCCAGCTCACCCCTCAGGAACTCTGGGGCCAACGTCCTGACTTTC.

The chain joins TRBV5-6 to TRBJ1-4, with TRBD1 identical over 9 bases. CDR3 length: 13 amino acids. J gave up 8 bases and V 7 bases, and 6 bases lay outside the gene matches. Germline CDR1 reads SGHDT; CDR2 reads YYEEEE. The CDR3 DNA is TGTGCCAGCTCACGGACAGGGGCCGAAAAACTGTTTTTT. Protein product: CASSRTGAEKLFF.

The chain is built from TRBV2 and TRBJ1-1, with D perhaps TRBD1 (6 bases). Trimming left V 6 bases short and J 2 bases short, with 13 bases between. This CDR3 is 14 amino acids long. The germline gives CDR1 SNHLY, CDR2 FYNNEI. CDR3 DNA: TGTGCCAGCAGAAGACAAGGGGGAAACACTGAAGCTTTCTTT. As protein: CASRRQGGNTEAFF.

J is TRBJ2-7 and V is TRBV18; TRBD1 matches at 9 bases. The trim removed 2 bases at V and 4 bases at J, leaving 0 bases unmatched. The CDR3 is 13 residues long. The germline V gene encodes CDR1 KGHSH and CDR2 LQKENI. CDR3 sequence reads: CASSPGTGYEQYF. CDR3 DNA sequence: TGTGCCAGCTCACCAGGGACAGGGTACGAGCAGTACTTC.

This chain uses TRBV6-2 or TRBV6-3 with TRBJ2-7; 9 bases match TRBD2. Germline-derived CDR1 and CDR2 are MNHEY and SVGEGT. V was clipped by 4 bases and J by 4 bases; unmatched bases: 5. The CDR3 has 14 residues. As DNA, the CDR3 is TGTGCCAGCAGTTCAGCTAGCGGGACTTACGAGCAGTACTTC. Protein sequence: CASSSASGTYEQYF.

This sequence joins TRBV28 and TRBJ1-4, with 11 bases that match TRBD1. There are 15 residues in the CDR3. Germline loops: CDR1 MDHEN, CDR2 SYDVKM. J gave up 6 bases and V 5 bases, and 5 bases lay outside the gene matches. CDR3 in amino acids: CASSPPGQGDEKLFF. DNA of the CDR3: TGTGCCAGCAGTCCCCCGGGACAGGGGGATGAAAAACTGTTTTTT.

The chain employs TRBV19 and TRBJ2-7; a possible D gene is TRBD2 (5 bases). V was clipped by 2 bases and J by 6 bases, with 14 bases between them. CDR1 and CDR2 from the germline V gene are LNHDA and SQIVND (reference sequence). This CDR3 comprises 14 residues. The chain's CDR3 is CASSIRRGESEQYF. For the CDR3, the DNA is TGTGCCAGTAGTATACGCCGGGGAGAGAGCGAGCAGTACTTC. Full variable domain (rest looked up from reference TRBV19 and TRBJ2-7): DGGITQSPKYLFRKEGQNVTLSCEQNLNHDAMYWYRQDPGQGLRLIYYSQIVNDFQKGDIAEGYSVSREKKESFPLTVTSAQKNPTAFYLCASSIRRGESEQYFGPGTRLTVT.

V usage is TRBV11-2 and J usage is TRBJ2-2; 8 bases are shared with TRBD2. Germline V gives CDR1 SGHAT, CDR2 FQNNGV. After removal of 3 bases from V and 2 bases from J, the junction contained 5 bases not matched to a gene. The CDR3 covers 16 residues. The DNA of the CDR3 is TGTGCCAGCAGCTTGCCCAGCGGGGGTAACACCGGGGAGCTGTTTTTT. Residues: CASSLPSGGNTGELFF.

This clone was seen only a few times. The V call is TRBV7-9, the J call TRBJ1-2, with D possibly matching TRBD1 (5 bases). V was clipped by 3 bases and J by 5 bases, with 10 bases between them. The CDR3 runs to 13 residues. Looked up from germline, CDR1 is SEHNR and CDR2 is FQNEAQ (reference sequence). Here the CDR3 DNA reads TGTGCCAGCAGCTTGGCAACAGGATATGGCTACACCTTC. It specifies CASSLATGYGYTF.

This clone was detected only a few times. The chain employs TRBV11-2 and TRBJ2-3; 9 nucleotides line up with TRBD1. V shed 5 bases, J shed 3 bases, and the junction held 6 bases outside the gene matches. The CDR3 length is 15 residues. Germline V gives CDR1 SGHAT, CDR2 FQNNGV. Here the CDR3 DNA reads TGTGCCAGCAGCAGACTGGGACAGGGAACAGATACGCAGTATTTT. It translates to CASSRLGQGTDTQYF.

The CDR3 is CATRRTDEKLFF. In DNA, the CDR3 is TGTGCCACCAGACGGACAGATGAAAAACTGTTTTTT. The chain couples TRBV24-1 to TRBJ1-4; tentative D call: TRBD1 (6 bases). The CDR3 is 12 amino acids. V was trimmed by 7 bases and J by 6 bases, leaving 8 bases between them. Germline V gives CDR1 KGHDR, CDR2 SFDVKD.

This clone occurred once. The chain links TRBV7-2 to TRBJ2-7, with 7 bases matching TRBD1. The CDR3 totals 14 residues. Germline V gives CDR1 SGHTA, CDR2 FQGNSA. Trimming cost V 5 bases and J 0 bases; bases outside gene matches: 4. The CDR3 DNA sequence: TGTGCCAGCAGCCCGGACAGGTACTCCTACGAGCAGTACTTC. It is translated as CASSPDRYSYEQYF.

The CDR3 is CASSKQGTGNTIYF. The CDR3 DNA is TGTGCCAGCAGCAAACAGGGTACTGGAAACACCATATATTTT. V gene TRBV9 combines with J gene TRBJ1-3; the D gene is possibly TRBD1 (6 bases). The germline CDR1 and CDR2 sequences are SGDLS and YYNGEE. V lost 4 bases, J lost 2 bases, and 10 bases lay in between. This CDR3 is built from 14 residues.

V is TRBV7-2 and J is TRBJ2-5; 9 nucleotides agree with TRBD1. The CDR3 sequence is 14 residues long. The junction had 7 bases not matched to a gene; V was cut back by 7 bases and J by 4 bases. Germline V lookup: CDR1 SGHTA, CDR2 FQGNSA. CDR3 coding DNA: TGTGCCAGCACTCAAACAGGGGGCATAGAGACCCAGTACTTC. It yields the protein CASTQTGGIETQYF.

The rearrangement links TRBV5-1 to TRBJ2-2, with 9 bases fitting TRBD2. The germline gives CDR1 SGHRS, CDR2 YFSETQ. The CDR3 sequence is 20 residues long. V trimming: 0 bases; J trimming: 4 bases; junction bases outside the gene matches: 16. In nucleotides, the CDR3 is TGCGCCAGCAGCTTGGGGGCAGTAACCCCTAGCGGGAAATTCACCGGGGAGCTGTTTTTT. As protein: CASSLGAVTPSGKFTGELFF.

This clone was seen only a few times. The V and J genes are TRBV5-4 and TRBJ1-2; a possible D gene is TRBD1 (5 bases). The V end was cut by 4 bases, the J end by 4 bases, with 14 bases between. This CDR3 region has 14 residues. From germline, CDR1 is SGHNT and CDR2 YYREEE (reference sequence). CDR3 sequence reads: CASSPGQGGYGYTF. The CDR3 coding sequence is TGTGCCAGCAGCCCGGGGCAGGGAGGCTATGGCTACACCTTC.

This clone came up once. The chain employs TRBV18 and TRBJ1-1; the match to TRBD1 covers 10 bases. CDR1 and CDR2 from the germline V gene are KGHSH and LQKENI. Trimming cost V 3 bases and J 4 bases; bases outside gene matches: 2. The CDR3 totals 14 residues. CDR3 residues: CASSPRDRGTEAFF. DNA for the CDR3: TGTGCCAGCTCACCCCGGGACAGGGGCACTGAAGCTTTCTTT.

The V gene is TRBV30, the J gene TRBJ1-2; the D gene is possibly TRBD1 (5 bases). V gave up 2 bases and J gave up 8 bases, with 9 bases separating them. Per germline, CDR1 GTSNPN and CDR2 SVGIG (reference sequence). CDR3 length: 11 amino acids. The CDR3 protein is CAWSSRVGYTF. The CDR3 DNA is TGTGCCTGGAGTAGCAGGGTCGGCTACACCTTC.

This clone was counted a single time. The V and J genes are TRBV4-3 and TRBJ2-1, with TRBD2 matching over 8 bases. Looked up from germline, CDR1 is LGHNA and CDR2 is YSLEER. V was pared by 2 bases and J by 7 bases, with 10 bases of the junction left unmatched. The CDR3 extends over 16 amino acids. Here the CDR3 DNA reads TGCGCCAGCAGCCAAACGACTAGCGTAGGGGGGAATGAGCAGTTCTTC. Amino acid sequence: CASSQTTSVGGNEQFF.

This clone occurred once. The chain is built from TRBV7-8 and TRBJ2-2; 11 bases line up with TRBD2. The germline gives CDR1 SGHVS, CDR2 FQNEAQ. Trimming took 5 bases from V and 0 from J; bases not matched to a gene: 23. The CDR3 length is 23 residues. Here the CDR3 reads CASSLRGPDTLAGERANTGELFF. The CDR3 DNA reads TGTGCCAGCAGCCTTAGGGGGCCGGATACACTAGCGGGAGAGAGGGCGAACACCGGGGAGCTGTTTTTT.

The chain is built from TRBV7-2 and TRBJ2-3; 14 bases agree with TRBD2. V trimming: 6 bases; J trimming: 4 bases; junction bases outside the gene matches: 12. This CDR3 is built from 18 residues. CDR1 and CDR2 from the germline V gene are SGHTA and FQGNSA. The CDR3 loop reads CASSSGTSGRVSSDTQYF. The CDR3 DNA follows: TGTGCCAGCAGTTCCGGGACTAGCGGGAGAGTGAGCTCAGATACGCAGTATTTT.

The chain is built from TRBV27 and TRBJ1-2, with 9 nucleotides matching TRBD1. Germline assignment: CDR1 MNHEY and CDR2 SMNVEV (reference sequence). The V and J ends lost 5 bases and 6 bases, in that order; junction bases with no gene match: 4. CDR3 length: 13 amino acids. Here the CDR3 DNA reads TGTGCCAGCAGTACGGGACAGGGTGATGGCTACACCTTC. Amino acid sequence: CASSTGQGDGYTF.

The chain joins TRBV7-2 to TRBJ2-7, with 9 nucleotides matching TRBD1. The J segment lost 3 bases and the V segment lost 5 bases, leaving 2 bases of the junction unmatched. The CDR3 runs 13 residues. Germline lookup yields CDR1 SGHTA and CDR2 FQGNSA. The CDR3 DNA follows: TGTGCCAGCAGCCGGGACAGGGACTACGAGCAGTACTTC. It translates to CASSRDRDYEQYF.

The rearrangement joins TRBV18 to TRBJ2-3, with a tentative D call TRBD1 (5 bases). Germline CDR1 reads KGHSH; CDR2 reads LQKENI. The CDR3 has 14 residues. The germline V and J ends were trimmed by 3 bases and 5 bases, with 12 bases remaining between them. The chain's CDR3 is CASSPRGTQDTQYF. The CDR3, as DNA: TGTGCCAGCTCACCTAGGGGAACACAAGATACGCAGTATTTT. The variable domain in full, completed from reference TRBV18 and TRBJ2-3, reads NAGVMQNPRHLVRRRGQEARLRCSPMKGHSHVYWYRQLPEEGLKFMVYLQKENIIDESGMPKERFSAEFPKEGPSILRIQQVVRGDSAAYFCASSPRGTQDTQYFGPGTRLTVL.

The V call is TRBV12-3 or TRBV12-4, the J call TRBJ2-7, with D possibly matching TRBD2 (6 bases). The CDR3 is made up of 13 amino acids. Trimming shortened V by 5 bases and J by 3 bases, and 11 bases separated the two germline ends. The chain's CDR3 is CASSPEGYYEQYF. The CDR3 coding sequence is TGTGCCAGCAGTCCGGAGGGGTACTACGAGCAGTACTTC.

The V gene is TRBV5-6, the J gene TRBJ2-6; 11 positions agree with TRBD1. Germline V gene data show CDR1 as SGHDT and CDR2 as YYEEEE. The CDR3 runs 17 residues. Trimming removed 3 bases from V and 0 bases from J; junction bases left unmatched: 2. The CDR3 protein is CASSWDRGYSGANVLTF. As DNA, the CDR3 is TGTGCCAGCAGCTGGGACAGGGGGTACTCTGGGGCCAACGTCCTGACTTTC.